What follows are 5 T cell receptor beta chains derived from one specimen sequenced in a study of T cells after posttransplantation cyclophosphamide. Generated by immunoSEQ multiplex PCR, the TCRdb table keeps only in-frame clones and is missing some. The profile covers about 47,000 clones, with 94% appearing a single time and 2.5% to 3.5% taken by the ten largest. The sample taken for sequencing was PBMCs. The receptors stem from a woman aged 25 to 39 in good health and a related stem cell transplant donor.

This clone was seen just once. V and J are TRBV30 and TRBJ2-1, with a weak D call TRBD2 (6 bases). The CDR3 totals 12 residues. V lost 2 bases and J 12 bases, leaving 14 bases between the germline ends. Germline V gene sequence: CDR1 GTSNPN, CDR2 SVGIG (reference sequence). CDR3 bases: TGTGCCTGGAGTCCTCTCGGGGGTGGGCAGTTCTTC. Its protein product is CAWSPLGGGQFF.

V is TRBV11-2 and J is TRBJ1-1, with TRBD1 as a possible D gene (6 bases). Germline V gene data show CDR1 as SGHAT and CDR2 as FQNNGV. V was shortened by 4 bases and J by 4 bases, with 16 bases between the two germline ends. The CDR3 covers 15 residues. CDR3 sequence reads: CASSSQDSPRTEAFF. In DNA, the CDR3 is TGTGCCAGCAGCTCCCAGGACAGTCCCCGCACTGAAGCTTTCTTT. The full variable domain, its missing parts supplied by reference TRBV11-2 and TRBJ1-1, is EAGVAQSPRYKIIEKRQSVAFWCNPISGHATLYWYQQILGQGPKLLIQFQNNGVVDDSQLPKDRFSAERLKGVDSTLKIQPAKLEDSAVYLCASSSQDSPRTEAFFGQGTRLTVV.

This clone was recorded only once. V is TRBV30 and J is TRBJ1-3, with 7 bases matching TRBD1. Germline-derived CDR1 and CDR2 are GTSNPN and SVGIG (reference sequence). With 2 bases clipped from V and 8 bases from J, the junction kept 9 bases outside the gene matches. The CDR3 spans 14 residues. In DNA, the CDR3 is TGTGCCTGGAGTCGACCGGACAGGTCTTACACCATATATTTT. Its translation: CAWSRPDRSYTIYF.

The rearrangement joins TRBV6-6 to TRBJ1-1; no definite D call. Germline CDR1 reads MNHNY; CDR2 reads SVGAGI (reference sequence). The CDR3 has 11 residues. V lost 6 bases and J lost 8, with 10 bases in between. The CDR3: CASRSNIEAFF. The CDR3 nucleotides are TGTGCCAGCAGGTCTAATATAGAAGCTTTCTTT.

The chain is built from TRBV7-2 and TRBJ1-2; possible D gene TRBD1, 5 bases. The CDR3 extends over 16 amino acids. V was pared by 1 base and J by 1 base, with 13 bases between. CDR1 and CDR2 from the germline V gene are SGHTA and FQGNSA. CDR3 sequence (DNA): TGTGCCAGCAGCTTAGAGGGGCCGCGACTTAACTATGGCTACACCTTC. As protein: CASSLEGPRLNYGYTF.